This is a list of T cell receptor beta chains from one sample in a study of blood T cell repertoires in COVID-19. Some clones are missing from TCRdb's copy, which holds only in-frame ones; the method was immunoSEQ multiplex PCR. There are 250,000 to 300,000 clones in the sample; roughly 90% occur only once, and approximately 12% lies in the top ten. The sequenced sample was peripheral blood. Receptors were obtained from a woman aged 55-70 years with acute or convalescent COVID-19. The CDR3 runs from the conserved cysteine through the conserved F or W. D genes are given only for firm matches. Some rows mark clone size as missing; the rest say once, few, many or name a class of expanded clone.

cdr3_length: 14
clone_size: NA
j_call: TRBJ1-1
d_call: NA
v_call: TRBV19
cdr3_aa: CASSTYRENTEAFF
cdr3_nt: TGTGCCAGTAGTACCTACAGGGAGAACACTGAAGCTTTCTTT

cdr3_length: 14
clone_size: NA
j_call: TRBJ1-5
d_call: TRBD1
v_call: TRBV7-2
cdr3_aa: CASSWTGGDQPQHF
cdr3_nt: TGTGCCAGCAGCTGGACAGGGGGCGACCAGCCCCAGCATTTT

cdr3_length: 16
clone_size: NA
j_call: TRBJ2-5
d_call: NA
v_call: TRBV7-8
cdr3_aa: CASSLPRTRGQETQYF
cdr3_nt: TGTGCCAGCAGCTTACCGAGGACACGCGGACAAGAGACCCAGTACTTC

cdr3_length: 15
clone_size: NA
j_call: TRBJ1-2
d_call: TRBD1
v_call: TRBV24-1
cdr3_aa: CATSAAQGARGGYTF
cdr3_nt: TGTGCCACCAGTGCCGCACAGGGGGCAAGAGGTGGCTACACCTTC

cdr3_length: 13
clone_size: NA
j_call: TRBJ1-2
d_call: NA
v_call: TRBV6-5
cdr3_aa: CATRSGGANGYTF
cdr3_nt: TGTGCCACTCGTTCCGGGGGGGCGAATGGCTACACCTTC

cdr3_length: 13
clone_size: NA
j_call: TRBJ2-1
d_call: NA
v_call: TRBV5-8
cdr3_aa: CATQGQWSNEQFF
cdr3_nt: TGTGCCACTCAGGGGCAGTGGAGCAATGAGCAGTTCTTC

cdr3_length: 14
clone_size: NA
j_call: TRBJ2-7
d_call: NA
v_call: TRBV27
cdr3_aa: CASSLSIGVYEQYF
cdr3_nt: TGTGCCAGCAGTTTAAGTATCGGGGTTTACGAGCAGTACTTC

cdr3_length: 14
clone_size: NA
j_call: TRBJ2-5
d_call: NA
v_call: TRBV24-1
cdr3_aa: CATSDPRGRETQYF
cdr3_nt: TGTGCCACCAGTGACCCGAGGGGGAGAGAGACCCAGTACTTC

cdr3_length: 16
clone_size: NA
j_call: TRBJ2-1
d_call: TRBD2
v_call: TRBV5-1
cdr3_aa: CASSSTSGGAGNEQFF
cdr3_nt: TGCGCCAGCAGCTCCACTAGCGGGGGGGCCGGCAATGAGCAGTTCTTC

cdr3_length: 13
clone_size: once
j_call: TRBJ2-2
d_call: NA
v_call: TRBV6-6
cdr3_aa: CASSSRVDGELFF
cdr3_nt: TGTGCCAGCAGTTCTCGGGTGGACGGGGAGCTGTTTTTT

cdr3_length: 16
clone_size: NA
j_call: TRBJ2-7
d_call: TRBD2
v_call: TRBV7-2
cdr3_aa: CASSLVIWGGTYEQYF
cdr3_nt: TGTGCCAGCAGCTTGGTCATCTGGGGGGGGACCTACGAGCAGTACTTC

cdr3_length: 16
clone_size: once
j_call: TRBJ2-5
d_call: TRBD1
v_call: TRBV7-6
cdr3_aa: CASNGGQDRVGETQYF
cdr3_nt: TGTGCCAGCAACGGAGGGCAGGACAGGGTCGGGGAGACCCAGTACTTC

cdr3_length: 14
clone_size: NA
j_call: TRBJ2-7
d_call: NA
v_call: TRBV29-1
cdr3_aa: CSVAGEVSSYEQYF
cdr3_nt: TGCAGCGTTGCGGGAGAAGTGTCTTCCTACGAGCAGTACTTC

cdr3_length: 20
clone_size: NA
j_call: TRBJ2-7
d_call: NA
v_call: TRBV5-1
cdr3_aa: CASSLRAGLPTSQRRYEQYF
cdr3_nt: TGCGCCAGCAGCTTGCGGGCGGGGCTTCCCACTAGTCAGCGCCGCTACGAGCAGTACTTC

cdr3_length: 16
clone_size: NA
j_call: TRBJ1-2
d_call: TRBD1
v_call: TRBV28
cdr3_aa: CASSSLSGTGVSGYTF
cdr3_nt: TGTGCCAGCAGTTCCCTTTCCGGGACAGGGGTTTCTGGCTACACCTTC

cdr3_length: 15
clone_size: once
j_call: TRBJ1-5
d_call: NA
v_call: TRBV3-1/TRBV3-2
cdr3_aa: CASSLGRGNWQPQHF
cdr3_nt: TGTGCCAGCAGCTTGGGTCGGGGGAATTGGCAGCCCCAGCATTTT

cdr3_length: 15
clone_size: NA
j_call: TRBJ1-4
d_call: TRBD1
v_call: TRBV7-2
cdr3_aa: CASSSRDRGAEKLFF
cdr3_nt: TGTGCCAGCAGCTCCCGGGACAGGGGGGCTGAAAAACTGTTTTTT

cdr3_length: 16
clone_size: NA
j_call: TRBJ2-5
d_call: NA
v_call: TRBV4-3
cdr3_aa: CASSQGLGVLSETQYF
cdr3_nt: TGCGCCAGCAGCCAAGGCTTGGGCGTACTTTCGGAGACCCAGTACTTC

cdr3_length: 15
clone_size: NA
j_call: TRBJ1-1
d_call: NA
v_call: TRBV5-1
cdr3_aa: CASSSAARADTEAFF
cdr3_nt: TGCGCCAGCAGCTCCGCGGCGAGGGCGGACACTGAAGCTTTCTTT

cdr3_length: 16
clone_size: many
j_call: TRBJ1-4
d_call: NA
v_call: TRBV6-2/TRBV6-3
cdr3_aa: CASSYRRDIPNEKLFF
cdr3_nt: TGTGCCAGCAGTTACCGTCGGGACATTCCTAATGAAAAACTGTTTTTT

cdr3_length: 13
clone_size: NA
j_call: TRBJ1-2
d_call: NA
v_call: TRBV7-9
cdr3_aa: CASSLVDSPGYTF
cdr3_nt: TGTGCCAGCAGCTTAGTAGATTCACCTGGCTACACCTTC

cdr3_length: 14
clone_size: NA
j_call: TRBJ1-1
d_call: TRBD1
v_call: TRBV7-9
cdr3_aa: CASSRQGAGAEAFF
cdr3_nt: TGTGCCAGCAGCCGACAGGGGGCAGGTGCTGAAGCTTTCTTT

cdr3_length: 15
clone_size: NA
j_call: TRBJ1-6
d_call: NA
v_call: TRBV7-2
cdr3_aa: CASSLGGGLPTALHF
cdr3_nt: TGTGCCAGCAGCTTAGGTGGGGGCCTCCCTACGGCCCTCCACTTT

cdr3_length: 15
clone_size: NA
j_call: TRBJ1-3
d_call: NA
v_call: TRBV6-6
cdr3_aa: CASSARGLGGNTIYF
cdr3_nt: TGTGCCAGCAGTGCCAGGGGATTGGGTGGAAACACCATATATTTT